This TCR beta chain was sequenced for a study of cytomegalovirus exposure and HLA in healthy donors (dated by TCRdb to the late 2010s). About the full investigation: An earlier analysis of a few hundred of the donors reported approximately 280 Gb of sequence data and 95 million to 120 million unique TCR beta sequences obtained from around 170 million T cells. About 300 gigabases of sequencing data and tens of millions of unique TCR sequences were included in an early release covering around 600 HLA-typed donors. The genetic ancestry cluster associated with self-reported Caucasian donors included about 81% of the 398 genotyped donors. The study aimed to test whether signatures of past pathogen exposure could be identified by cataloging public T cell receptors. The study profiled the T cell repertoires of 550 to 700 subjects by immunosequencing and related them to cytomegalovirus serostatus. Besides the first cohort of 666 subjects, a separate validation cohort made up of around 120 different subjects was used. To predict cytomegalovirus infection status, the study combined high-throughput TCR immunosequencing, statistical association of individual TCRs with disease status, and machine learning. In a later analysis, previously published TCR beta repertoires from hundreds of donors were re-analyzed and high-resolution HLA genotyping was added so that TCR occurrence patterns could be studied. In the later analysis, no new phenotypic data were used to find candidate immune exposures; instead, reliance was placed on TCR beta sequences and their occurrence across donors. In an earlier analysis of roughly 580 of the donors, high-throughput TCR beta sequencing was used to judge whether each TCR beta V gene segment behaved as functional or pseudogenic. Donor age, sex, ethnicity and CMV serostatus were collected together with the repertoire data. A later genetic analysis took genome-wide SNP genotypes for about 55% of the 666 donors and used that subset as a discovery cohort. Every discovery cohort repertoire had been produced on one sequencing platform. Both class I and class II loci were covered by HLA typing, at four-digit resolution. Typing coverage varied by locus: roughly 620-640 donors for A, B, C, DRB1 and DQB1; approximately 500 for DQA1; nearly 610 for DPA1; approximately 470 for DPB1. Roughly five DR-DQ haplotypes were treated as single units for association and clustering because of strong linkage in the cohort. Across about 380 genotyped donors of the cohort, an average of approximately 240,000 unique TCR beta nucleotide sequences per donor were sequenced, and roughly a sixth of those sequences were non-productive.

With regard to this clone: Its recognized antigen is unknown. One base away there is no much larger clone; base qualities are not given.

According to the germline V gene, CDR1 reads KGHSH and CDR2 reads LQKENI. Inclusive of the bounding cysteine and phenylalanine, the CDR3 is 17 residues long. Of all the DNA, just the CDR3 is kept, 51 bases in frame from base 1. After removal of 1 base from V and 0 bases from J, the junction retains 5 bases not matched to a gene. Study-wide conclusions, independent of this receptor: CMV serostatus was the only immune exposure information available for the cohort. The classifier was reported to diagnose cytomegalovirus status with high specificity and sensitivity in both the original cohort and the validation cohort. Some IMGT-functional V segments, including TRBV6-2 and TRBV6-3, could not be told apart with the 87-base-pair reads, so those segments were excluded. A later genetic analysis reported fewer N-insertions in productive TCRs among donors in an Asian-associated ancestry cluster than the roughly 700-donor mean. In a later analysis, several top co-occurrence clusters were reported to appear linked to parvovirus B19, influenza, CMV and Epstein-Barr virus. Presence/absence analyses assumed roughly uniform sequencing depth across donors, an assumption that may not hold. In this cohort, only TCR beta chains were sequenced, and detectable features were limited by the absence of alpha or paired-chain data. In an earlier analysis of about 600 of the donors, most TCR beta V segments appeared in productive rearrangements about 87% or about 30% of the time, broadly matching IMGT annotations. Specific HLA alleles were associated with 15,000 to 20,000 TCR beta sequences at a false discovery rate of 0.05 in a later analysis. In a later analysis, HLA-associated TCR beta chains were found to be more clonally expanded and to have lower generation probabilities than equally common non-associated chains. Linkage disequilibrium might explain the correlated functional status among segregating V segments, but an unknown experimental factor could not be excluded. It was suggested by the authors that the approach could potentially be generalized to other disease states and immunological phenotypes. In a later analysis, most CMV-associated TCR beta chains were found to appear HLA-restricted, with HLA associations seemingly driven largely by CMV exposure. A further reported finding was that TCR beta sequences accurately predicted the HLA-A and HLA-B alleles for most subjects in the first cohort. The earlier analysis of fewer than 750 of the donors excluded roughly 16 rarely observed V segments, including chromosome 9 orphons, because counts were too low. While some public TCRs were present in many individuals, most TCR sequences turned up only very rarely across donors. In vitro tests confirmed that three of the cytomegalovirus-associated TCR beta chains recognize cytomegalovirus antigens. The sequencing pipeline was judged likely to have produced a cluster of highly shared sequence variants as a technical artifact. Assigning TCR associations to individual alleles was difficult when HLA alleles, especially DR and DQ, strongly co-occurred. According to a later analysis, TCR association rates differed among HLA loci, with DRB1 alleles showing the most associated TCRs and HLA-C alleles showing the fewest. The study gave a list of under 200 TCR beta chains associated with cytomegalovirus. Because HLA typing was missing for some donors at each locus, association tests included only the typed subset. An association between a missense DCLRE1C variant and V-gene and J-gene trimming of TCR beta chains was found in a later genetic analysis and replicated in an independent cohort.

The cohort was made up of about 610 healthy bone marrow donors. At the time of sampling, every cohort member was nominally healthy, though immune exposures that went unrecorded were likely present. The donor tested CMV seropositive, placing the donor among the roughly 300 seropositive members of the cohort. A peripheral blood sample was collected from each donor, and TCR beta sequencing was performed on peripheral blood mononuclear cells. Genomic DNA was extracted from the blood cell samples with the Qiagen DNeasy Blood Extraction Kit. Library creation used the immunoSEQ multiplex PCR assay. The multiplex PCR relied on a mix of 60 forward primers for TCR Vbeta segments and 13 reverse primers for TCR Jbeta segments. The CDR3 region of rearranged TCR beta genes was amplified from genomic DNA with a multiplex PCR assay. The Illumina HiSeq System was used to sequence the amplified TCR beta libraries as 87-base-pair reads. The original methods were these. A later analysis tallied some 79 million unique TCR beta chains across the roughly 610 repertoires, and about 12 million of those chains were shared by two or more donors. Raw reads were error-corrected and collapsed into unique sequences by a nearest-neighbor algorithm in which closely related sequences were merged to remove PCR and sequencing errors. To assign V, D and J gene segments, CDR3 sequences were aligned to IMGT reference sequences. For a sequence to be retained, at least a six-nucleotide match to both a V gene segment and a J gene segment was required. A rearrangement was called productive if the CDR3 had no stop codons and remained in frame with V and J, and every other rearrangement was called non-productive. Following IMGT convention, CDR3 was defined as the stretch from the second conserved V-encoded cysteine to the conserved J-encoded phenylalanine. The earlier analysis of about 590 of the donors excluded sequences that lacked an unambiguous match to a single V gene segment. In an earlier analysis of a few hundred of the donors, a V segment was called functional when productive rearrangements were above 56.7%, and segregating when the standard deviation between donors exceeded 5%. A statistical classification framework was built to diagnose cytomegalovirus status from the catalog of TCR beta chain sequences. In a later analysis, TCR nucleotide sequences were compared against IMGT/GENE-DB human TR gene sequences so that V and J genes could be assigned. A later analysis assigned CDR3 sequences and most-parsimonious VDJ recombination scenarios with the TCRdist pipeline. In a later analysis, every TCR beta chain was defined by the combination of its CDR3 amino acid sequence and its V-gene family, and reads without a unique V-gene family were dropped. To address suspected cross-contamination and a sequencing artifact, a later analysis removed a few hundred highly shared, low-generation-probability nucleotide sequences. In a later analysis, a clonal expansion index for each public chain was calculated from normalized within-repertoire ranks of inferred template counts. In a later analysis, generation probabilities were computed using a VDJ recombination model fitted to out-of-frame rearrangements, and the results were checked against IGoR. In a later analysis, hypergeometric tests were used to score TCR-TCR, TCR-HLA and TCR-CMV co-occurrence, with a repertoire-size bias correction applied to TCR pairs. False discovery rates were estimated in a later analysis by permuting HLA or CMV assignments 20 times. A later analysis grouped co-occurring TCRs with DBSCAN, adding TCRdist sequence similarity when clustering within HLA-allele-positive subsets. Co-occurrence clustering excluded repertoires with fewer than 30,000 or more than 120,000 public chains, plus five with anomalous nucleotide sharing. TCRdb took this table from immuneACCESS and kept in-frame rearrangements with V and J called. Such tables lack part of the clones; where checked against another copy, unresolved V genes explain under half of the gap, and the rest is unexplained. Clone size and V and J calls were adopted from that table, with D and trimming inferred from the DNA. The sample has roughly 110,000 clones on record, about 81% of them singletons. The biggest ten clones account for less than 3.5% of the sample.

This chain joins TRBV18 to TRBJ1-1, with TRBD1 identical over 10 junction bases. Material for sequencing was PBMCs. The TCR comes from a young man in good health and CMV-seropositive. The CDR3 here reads CASSPRSGQGVNTEAFF. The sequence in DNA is TGTGCCAGCTCACCACGATCCGGACAGGGGGTGAACACTGAAGCTTTCTTT.